The source of this T cell receptor beta chain is a study of shared clonotypes between healthy human individuals. Findings and limits, study-wide: How much donors shared clonotypes was expected to be affected by sequencing depth.

Germline V gene data show CDR1 as SGHNT and CDR2 as YYREEE (reference sequence). V lost 1 base, J lost 8 bases, and 21 bases lay in between. The length of the CDR3 is 16 residues. This clone came up once. Its antigen is not identified. The assay was immunoSEQ multiplex PCR, and TCRdb's table has in-frame clones only and misses some. Of more than 450,000 clones in the sample, 60% to 85% were seen once. The TCR was taken from a middle-aged woman in good health. Some clones in this sample may be carry-over from other donors' samples. This chain uses TRBV5-4 with TRBJ1-1; maybe TRBD1 (6 bases). The sequenced material came from PBMCs. DNA for the CDR3: TGTGCCAGCAGCTTGTACGGGGGCGGCGTGGATTTCGAAGCTTTCTTT. Protein product: CASSLYGGGVDFEAFF.